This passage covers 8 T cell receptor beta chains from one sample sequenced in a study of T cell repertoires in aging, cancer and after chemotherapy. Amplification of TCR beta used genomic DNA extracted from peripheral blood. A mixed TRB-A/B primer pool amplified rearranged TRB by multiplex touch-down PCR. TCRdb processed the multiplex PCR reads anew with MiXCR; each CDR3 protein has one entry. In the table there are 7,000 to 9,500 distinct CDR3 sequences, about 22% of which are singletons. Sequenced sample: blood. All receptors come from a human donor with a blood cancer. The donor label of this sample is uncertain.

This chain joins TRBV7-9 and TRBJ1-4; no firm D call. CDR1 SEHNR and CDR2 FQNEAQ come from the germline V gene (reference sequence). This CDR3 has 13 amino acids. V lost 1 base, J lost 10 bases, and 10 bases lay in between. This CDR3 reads CASSLEGGGKLFF. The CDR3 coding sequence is TGTGCCAGCAGCTTAGAAGGTGGAGGAAAACTGTTTTTT.

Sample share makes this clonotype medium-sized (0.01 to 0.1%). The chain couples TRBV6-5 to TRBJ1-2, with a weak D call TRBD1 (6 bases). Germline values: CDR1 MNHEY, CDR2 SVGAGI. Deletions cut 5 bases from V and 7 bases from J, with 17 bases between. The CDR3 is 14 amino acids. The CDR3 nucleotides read TGTGCCAGCAGTAGGCAGGGGAAGACAGGTGGCTACACCTTC. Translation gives CASSRQGKTGGYTF.

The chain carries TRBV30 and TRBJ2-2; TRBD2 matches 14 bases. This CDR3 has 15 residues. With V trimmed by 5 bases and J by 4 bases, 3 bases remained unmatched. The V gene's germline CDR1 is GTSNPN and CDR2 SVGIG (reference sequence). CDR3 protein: CAWGGLAGVTGELFF. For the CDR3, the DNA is TGTGCCTGGGGGGGACTAGCGGGAGTCACCGGGGAGCTGTTTTTT.

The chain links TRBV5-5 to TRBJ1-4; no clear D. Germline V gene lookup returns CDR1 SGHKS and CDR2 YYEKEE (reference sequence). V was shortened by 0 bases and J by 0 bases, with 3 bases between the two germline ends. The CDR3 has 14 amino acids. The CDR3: CASSLAATNEKLFF. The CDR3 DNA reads TGTGCCAGCAGCTTGGCTGCAACTAATGAAAAACTGTTTTTT. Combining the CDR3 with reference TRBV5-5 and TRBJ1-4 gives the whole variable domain DAGVTQSPTHLIKTRGQQVTLRCSPISGHKSVSWYQQVLGQGPQFIFQYYEKEERGRGNFPDRFSARQFPNYSSELNVNALLLGDSALYLCASSLAATNEKLFFGSGTQLSVL.

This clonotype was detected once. The CDR3 region is CASSFAATNEKLFF. Written as DNA, the CDR3 is TGTGCCAGCAGTTTCGCTGCAACTAATGAAAAACTGTTTTTT. The rearrangement uses TRBV7-3 and TRBJ1-4; D remains unclear. The CDR3 is made up of 14 amino acids. Trimming cost V 6 bases and J 0 bases, with 8 bases left between them. CDR1 SGHTA and CDR2 FQGTGA come from the germline V gene.

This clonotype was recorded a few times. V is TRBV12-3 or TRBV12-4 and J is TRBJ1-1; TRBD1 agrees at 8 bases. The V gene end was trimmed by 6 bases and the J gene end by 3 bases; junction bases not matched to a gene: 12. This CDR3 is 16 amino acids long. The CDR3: CASRIRRGTGYTEAFF. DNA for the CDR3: TGTGCCAGCAGAATCCGACGAGGGACAGGATACACTGAAGCTTTCTTT.

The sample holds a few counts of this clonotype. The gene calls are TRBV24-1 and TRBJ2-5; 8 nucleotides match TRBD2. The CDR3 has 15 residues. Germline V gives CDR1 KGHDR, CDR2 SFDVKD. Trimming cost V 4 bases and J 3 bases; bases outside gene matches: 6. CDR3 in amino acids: CATSEGGRLKETQYF. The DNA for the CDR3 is TGTGCCACCAGTGAGGGCGGGAGGTTAAAAGAGACCCAGTACTTC.

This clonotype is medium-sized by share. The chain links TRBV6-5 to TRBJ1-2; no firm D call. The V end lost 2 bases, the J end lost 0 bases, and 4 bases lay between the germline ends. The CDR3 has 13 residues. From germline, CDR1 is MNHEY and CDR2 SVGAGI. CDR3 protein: CASSYTSNYGYTF. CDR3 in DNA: TGTGCCAGCAGTTACACGTCTAACTATGGCTACACCTTC.